The 3 T cell receptor beta chains given below trace back to one sample, sequenced in a study of control samples from healthy donors and cancer patients. The data were produced by immunoSEQ multiplex PCR, yet TCRdb's version contains in-frame clones alone and is incomplete. Of about 40,000 clones in the sample, around 87% are singletons; the top ten hold roughly a tenth. The sequenced sample consisted of PBMCs. Receptor source: a woman aged 60 to 75 with lung cancer.

The chain combines TRBV29-1 with TRBJ2-5; TRBD2 matches 7 bases. The CDR3 contains 11 residues. Germline trimming cut 3 bases from V and 13 bases from J; bases unmatched to any gene: 8. The germline CDR1 and CDR2 sequences are SQVTM and ANQGSEA. The CDR3 sequence: CSVDPAGDRYF. The CDR3 DNA reads as TGCAGCGTTGACCCGGCGGGAGATCGGTACTTC.

This clone came up once. The J gene is TRBJ1-1, the V gene TRBV7-9; D unresolved. Looked up from germline, CDR1 is SEHNR and CDR2 is FQNEAQ (reference sequence). The CDR3 length is 14 residues. The germline V and J ends were trimmed by 1 base and 1 base, with 7 bases remaining between them. Written as DNA, the CDR3 is TGTGCCAGCAGCTTAGACGTCAGGAACACTGAAGCTTTCTTT. It is translated as CASSLDVRNTEAFF.

The chain links TRBV11-3 to TRBJ2-5, with D possibly called TRBD1 or TRBD2 (7 bases each). Trimming removed 6 bases from V and 4 bases from J, with 18 bases in between. This CDR3 is 15 amino acids long. CDR1 is SGHNT, CDR2 YENEEA, per germline. CDR3 DNA sequence: TGTGCCAGCAGTCCCCGGGGAGGGGGCGGAGAGACCCAGTACTTC. Its translation: CASSPRGGGGETQYF.